This T cell receptor (beta chain) was sequenced during a study of T cell responses to AZD1222 COVID-19 vaccine. Study-wide results and caveats: Repertoires in all cases were sampled only once the peak T cell response had passed. Once two AZD1222 doses were given, Spike-specific TCR breadth and depth went up. There were mostly white British donors and more females than males, and clonal diversity was possibly underestimated.

Pooled samples include second doses given at about 4 or 12 weeks. Note on this clone: Its antigen remains unidentified.

Using immunoSEQ multiplex PCR, the repertoire was profiled, and TCRdb retains in-frame clones only, with some absent. The sample consists of about 160,000 clones, around 87% of them appearing once. Germline-derived CDR1 and CDR2 are MNHEY and SVGAGI. The CDR3 runs to 13 residues. J was trimmed by 3 bases and V by 5 bases; bases with no gene match: 3. The clonotype originates from an adult who received the AZD1222 COVID-19 vaccine. Sequenced material: peripheral blood, taken 28 days after the second AZD1222 dose. The chain couples TRBV6-5 to TRBJ2-7; 8 nucleotides line up with TRBD2. DNA for the CDR3: TGTGCCAGCAGTCCGGGACTAGTCTACGAGCAGTACTTC. Translation: CASSPGLVYEQYF.